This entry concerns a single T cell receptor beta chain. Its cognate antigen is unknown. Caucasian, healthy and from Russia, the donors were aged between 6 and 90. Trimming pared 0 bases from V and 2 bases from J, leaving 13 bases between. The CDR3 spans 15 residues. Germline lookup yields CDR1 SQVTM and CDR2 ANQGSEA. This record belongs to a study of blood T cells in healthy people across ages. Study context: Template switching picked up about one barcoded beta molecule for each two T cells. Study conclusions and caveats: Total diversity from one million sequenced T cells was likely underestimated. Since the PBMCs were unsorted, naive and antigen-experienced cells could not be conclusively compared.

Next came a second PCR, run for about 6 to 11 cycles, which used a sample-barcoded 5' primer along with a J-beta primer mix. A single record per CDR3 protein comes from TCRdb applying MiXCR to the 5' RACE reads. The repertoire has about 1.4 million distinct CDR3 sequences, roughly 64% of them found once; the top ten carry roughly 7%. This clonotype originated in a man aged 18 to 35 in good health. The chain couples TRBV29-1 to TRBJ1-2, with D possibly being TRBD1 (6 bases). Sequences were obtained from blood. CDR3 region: CSVEDKAGGNYGYTF. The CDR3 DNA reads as TGCAGCGTTGAAGATAAGGCGGGGGGCAACTATGGCTACACCTTC.